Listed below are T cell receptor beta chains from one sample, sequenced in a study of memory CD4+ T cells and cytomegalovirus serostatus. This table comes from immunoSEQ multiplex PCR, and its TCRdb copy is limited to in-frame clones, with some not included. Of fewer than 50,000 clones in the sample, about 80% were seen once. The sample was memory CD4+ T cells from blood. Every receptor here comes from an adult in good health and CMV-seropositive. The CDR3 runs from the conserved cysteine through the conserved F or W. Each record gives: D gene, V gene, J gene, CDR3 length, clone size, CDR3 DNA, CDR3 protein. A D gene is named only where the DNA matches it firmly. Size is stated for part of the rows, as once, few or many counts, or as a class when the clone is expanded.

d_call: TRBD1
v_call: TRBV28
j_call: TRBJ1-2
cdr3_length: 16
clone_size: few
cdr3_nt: TGTGCCAGCAGTCCGGAGGGACAGCGCATTAACTATGGCTACACCTTC
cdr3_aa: CASSPEGQRINYGYTF

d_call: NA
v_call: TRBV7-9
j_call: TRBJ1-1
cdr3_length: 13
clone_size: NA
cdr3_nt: TGTGCCAGCAGCTTGGCTATGAACACTGAAGCTTTCTTT
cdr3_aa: CASSLAMNTEAFF

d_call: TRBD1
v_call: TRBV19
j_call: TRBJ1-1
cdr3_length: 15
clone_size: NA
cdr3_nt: TGTGCCAGTAGTATTGGACAGGGGGCCAACACTGAAGCTTTCTTT
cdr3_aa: CASSIGQGANTEAFF

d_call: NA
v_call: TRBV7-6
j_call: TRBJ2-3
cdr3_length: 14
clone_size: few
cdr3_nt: TGTGCCAGCAGCTTAGTGGAAGGTGGCAATACGCAGTATTTT
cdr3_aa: CASSLVEGGNTQYF

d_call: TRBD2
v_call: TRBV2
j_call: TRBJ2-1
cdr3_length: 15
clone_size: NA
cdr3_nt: TGTGCCAGCAGTGGTAGACGTGGGGGGGGTAATGAGCAGTTCTTC
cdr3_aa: CASSGRRGGGNEQFF

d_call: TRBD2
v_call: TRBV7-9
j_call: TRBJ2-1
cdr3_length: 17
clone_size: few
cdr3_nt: TGTGCCAGCAGCCTAAAGCCTAGCGGGAAATCCTACAATGAGCAGTTCTTC
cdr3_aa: CASSLKPSGKSYNEQFF

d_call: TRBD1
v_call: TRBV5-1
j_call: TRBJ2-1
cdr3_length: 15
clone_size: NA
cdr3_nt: TGCGCCAGCAGCTACGGGACAGGGGGAATCGATGAGCAGTTCTTC
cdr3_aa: CASSYGTGGIDEQFF

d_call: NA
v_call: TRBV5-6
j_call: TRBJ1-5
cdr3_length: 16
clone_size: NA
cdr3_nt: TGTGCCAGCAGTCGGAGGACAGCTTATAGCAATCAGCCCCAGCATTTT
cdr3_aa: CASSRRTAYSNQPQHF

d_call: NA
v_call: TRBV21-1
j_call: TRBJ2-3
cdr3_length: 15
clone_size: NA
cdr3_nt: TGCATCCGGGACAGGGTCTTCGCCCGCACAGATACGCAGTATTTT
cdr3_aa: CIRDRVFARTDTQYF

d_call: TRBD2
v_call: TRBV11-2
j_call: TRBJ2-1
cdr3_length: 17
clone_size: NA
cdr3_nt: TGTGCCAGCAGCTCTCGGACTAGCGGGGGTCCCCACAATGAGCAGTTCTTC
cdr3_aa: CASSSRTSGGPHNEQFF

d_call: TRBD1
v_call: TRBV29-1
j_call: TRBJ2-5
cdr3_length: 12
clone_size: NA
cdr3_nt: TGCAGCGTCGCAGGGGGAATGGAGACCCAGTACTTC
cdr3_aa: CSVAGGMETQYF

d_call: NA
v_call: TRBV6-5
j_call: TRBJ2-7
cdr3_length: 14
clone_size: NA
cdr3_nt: TGTGCCAGCAGTTCCACCCTACAGGGTTACGAGCAGTACTTC
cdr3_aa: CASSSTLQGYEQYF

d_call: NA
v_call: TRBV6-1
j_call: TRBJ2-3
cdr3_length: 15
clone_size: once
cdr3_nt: TGTGCCAGCAGTGAAGCTCCCAGGGTCACAGATACGCAGTATTTT
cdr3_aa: CASSEAPRVTDTQYF

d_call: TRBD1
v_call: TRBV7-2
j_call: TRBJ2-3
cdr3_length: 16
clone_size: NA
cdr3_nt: TGTGCCAGCAGCACAGGACGGGACAGGAACACAGATACGCAGTATTTT
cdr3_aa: CASSTGRDRNTDTQYF

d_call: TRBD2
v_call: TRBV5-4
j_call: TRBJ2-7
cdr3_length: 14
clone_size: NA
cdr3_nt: TGTGCCAGCAGCTACGGGACTAGGAACTACGAGCAGTACTTC
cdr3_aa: CASSYGTRNYEQYF

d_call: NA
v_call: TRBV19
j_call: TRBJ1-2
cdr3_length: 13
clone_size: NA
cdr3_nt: TGTGCCAGTAGTATCCCTCAGGGCTATGGCTACACCTTC
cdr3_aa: CASSIPQGYGYTF

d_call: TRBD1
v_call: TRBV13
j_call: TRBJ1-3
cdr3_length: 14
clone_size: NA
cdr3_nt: TGTGCCAGCGGCGACAGGGACTCCGGAAACACCATATATTTT
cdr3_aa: CASGDRDSGNTIYF

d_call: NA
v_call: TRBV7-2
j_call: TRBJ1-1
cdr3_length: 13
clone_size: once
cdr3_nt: TGTGCCAGCAGTGCAGGAAGAAACACTGAAGCTTTCTTT
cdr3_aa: CASSAGRNTEAFF

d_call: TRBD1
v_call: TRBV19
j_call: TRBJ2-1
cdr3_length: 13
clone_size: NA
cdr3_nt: TGTGCCAGTAGTATAGTCTCAGGGGGCGAGCAGTTCTTC
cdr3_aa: CASSIVSGGEQFF

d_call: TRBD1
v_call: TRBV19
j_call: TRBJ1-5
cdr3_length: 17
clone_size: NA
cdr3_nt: TGTGCCAGTAATCGGGTAGACAGGGTATATAGCAATCAGCCCCAGCATTTT
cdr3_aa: CASNRVDRVYSNQPQHF

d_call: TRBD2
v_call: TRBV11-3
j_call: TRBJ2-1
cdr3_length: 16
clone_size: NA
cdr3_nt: TGTGCCAGCAGCTTAGGCGGGAGGGCCGCCTACAATGAGCAGTTCTTC
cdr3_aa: CASSLGGRAAYNEQFF

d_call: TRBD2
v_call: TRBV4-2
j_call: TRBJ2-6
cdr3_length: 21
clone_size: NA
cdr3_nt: TGTGCCAGCAGCCAAGAATCGGTTTTAGCGGGAGATGGCTCTGGGGCCAACGTCCTGACTTTC
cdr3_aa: CASSQESVLAGDGSGANVLTF

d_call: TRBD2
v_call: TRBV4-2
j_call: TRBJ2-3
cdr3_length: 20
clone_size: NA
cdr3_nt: TGTGCCAGCAGCCACTTTAAAGGGGGTAGCGGGGGCGTTAGCACAGATACGCAGTATTTT
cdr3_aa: CASSHFKGGSGGVSTDTQYF

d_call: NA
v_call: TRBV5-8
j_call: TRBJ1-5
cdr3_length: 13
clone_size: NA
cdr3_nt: TGTGCCAGCAGCCAGGATAGCAATCAGCCCCAGCATTTT
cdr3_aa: CASSQDSNQPQHF

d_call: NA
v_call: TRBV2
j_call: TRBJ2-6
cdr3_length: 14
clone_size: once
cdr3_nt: TGTGCCAGCTTGCGGGACACTGGGGCCAACGTCCTGACTTTC
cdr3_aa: CASLRDTGANVLTF